This T cell receptor beta chain stems from a study of T cell repertoires in cytomegalovirus infection. The overall study: Public TCR beta signatures provided an indication of both CMV infection and a matching HLA type.

Regarding the study as a whole: Carriers of CMV and the relevant HLA type were discriminated by public TCR beta frequency. Predominance within the ex vivo response was attributable to HLA-C-restricted CMV-specific TCR beta clonotypes.

About this clonotype itself: As yet, its antigen is unknown. A much larger clone lies a single base off, so this may be a read error.

The CDR3 loop spans 16 amino acids. V lost 7 bases to trimming and J lost 4 bases, with 22 bases between them. From germline, CDR1 is MNHEY and CDR2 SVGEGT. TCRdb re-analysed the reads in MiXCR, keeping a single row per CDR3 protein. Among roughly 600,000 distinct CDR3 sequences listed, around 24% were seen once. The chain links TRBV6-2 or TRBV6-3 to TRBJ1-2; unclear D gene. Sequencing input: CD8+ T cells from PBMCs. This clonotype originated in a human donor in good health (CMV status not recorded). Some clones in this sample may be carry-over from other donors' samples. CDR3 in DNA: TGTGCCAGCAAATCCACTGTTTGGACGCCGATCTATGGCTACACCTTC. Its translation: CASKSTVWTPIYGYTF.